The clone carrying this T cell receptor beta chain was recorded a few times. Its antigen is unidentified. These data belong to a study of CD8 T cells in ankylosing spondylitis. Overall study results and limits: Apparently characteristic of ankylosing spondylitis blood was a TCR beta motif (under ten highly homologous variants). Disease-associated clones were CD8+ and fairly uncommon in peripheral blood.

TCRdb itself ran the 5' RACE reads through MiXCR, one entry per CDR3 protein. This table holds about 240,000 distinct CDR3 sequences, approximately 9% found once. V shed 4 bases and J shed 2 bases, with 15 bases lying between them. The germline CDR1 and CDR2 sequences are SGHTA and FQGNSA. This CDR3 has 16 residues. Sequences were obtained from blood, either unsorted or a sorted T cell fraction (not recorded which). The chain uses TRBV7-2 and TRBJ2-1; tentatively, D is TRBD1 or TRBD2 (5 bases each). This sequence originates from a male donor with ankylosing spondylitis or in good health (not recorded which). In nucleotides, the CDR3 is TGTGCCAGCAGCTCCGAGGCAGGGAGCGCCTACAATGAGCAGTTCTTC. It codes for CASSSEAGSAYNEQFF.